A selection of T cell receptor beta chains follows, all from one sample in a study of identical twins. TCRdb reprocessed the 5' RACE reads with MiXCR, giving one entry per CDR3 protein. Of 510,000 or so distinct CDR3 sequences in the sample, about 15% are singletons; the top ten hold 0.35% to 0.45%. These data also formed part of another study, on yellow fever vaccine responses in identical twins.

The sample consisted of CD4+ T cells sorted from blood. The receptor set was obtained from a woman aged 18-35 years in good health. CDR3s include the opening cysteine and the closing phenylalanine or tryptophan. D genes are given only for firm matches. Some rows mark clone size as missing; the rest say once, few, many or name a class of expanded clone.

v_gene	abundance	d_gene	j_gene	CDR3aa	CDR3nt
TRBV28	NA	TRBD1	TRBJ1-5	CASRPSTGGNQPQHF	TGTGCCAGCAGACCCTCGACAGGGGGCAATCAGCCCCAGCATTTT
TRBV6-5	few	NA	TRBJ2-7	CASSHTLTPSYEQYF	TGTGCCAGCAGTCACACCCTTACACCCTCCTACGAGCAGTACTTC
TRBV20-1	few	NA	TRBJ1-1	CSARDHRANTEAFF	TGCAGTGCTAGAGATCATAGGGCCAACACTGAAGCTTTCTTT
TRBV12-3/TRBV12-4	NA	NA	TRBJ2-6	CASRLNSGANVLTF	TGTGCCAGCAGACTAAACTCTGGGGCCAACGTCCTGACTTTC
TRBV10-3	NA	TRBD2	TRBJ2-3	CAISDLAGGPGDTQYF	TGTGCCATCAGTGATTTGGCGGGAGGGCCAGGAGATACGCAGTATTTT
TRBV12-3/TRBV12-4	many	TRBD1	TRBJ2-1	CASSSLDRGNEQFF	TGTGCCAGCAGTTCTTTGGACAGGGGGAATGAGCAGTTCTTC
TRBV12-3/TRBV12-4	few	NA	TRBJ1-2	CASSFAAGNANYGYTF	TGTGCCAGCAGTTTCGCGGCAGGGAACGCTAACTATGGCTACACCTTC
TRBV10-3	NA	TRBD1	TRBJ2-3	CAISDWTGGADTQYF	TGTGCCATCAGTGACTGGACAGGGGGCGCAGATACGCAGTATTTT
TRBV7-2	NA	NA	TRBJ2-2	CASSPRGPGELFF	TGTGCCAGCAGCCCCAGGGGTCCCGGGGAGCTGTTTTTT
TRBV9	few	NA	TRBJ2-6	CASSVEVAGLSGANVLTF	TGTGCCAGCAGCGTAGAGGTGGCAGGTCTTTCTGGGGCCAACGTCCTGACTTTC
TRBV6-5	few	NA	TRBJ2-2	CASSYLRLNAGELFF	TGTGCCAGCAGTTACCTACGGTTGAACGCCGGGGAGCTGTTTTTT
TRBV28	NA	NA	TRBJ2-3	CASKRSQSTDTQYF	TGTGCCAGTAAAAGGAGCCAAAGCACAGATACGCAGTATTTT
TRBV15	NA	TRBD2	TRBJ2-1	CATSRGKGTSGRTNQQFF	TGTGCCACCAGCAGAGGCAAGGGGACTAGCGGGAGGACCAATCAGCAGTTCTTC
TRBV24-1	few	TRBD2	TRBJ2-7	CATSDGTSGSEEQYF	TGTGCCACCAGTGACGGGACTAGCGGGAGTGAGGAGCAGTACTTC
TRBV9	few	NA	TRBJ2-3	CASSPERVDTQYF	TGTGCCAGCAGCCCGGAACGGGTAGATACGCAGTATTTT
TRBV15	many	NA	TRBJ2-4	CATSSPRDIQYF	TGTGCCACCAGCAGCCCCAGGGACATTCAGTACTTC
TRBV20-1	NA	NA	TRBJ1-1	CSANQGTEAFF	TGCAGTGCTAATCAGGGCACTGAAGCTTTCTTT
TRBV5-5	NA	NA	TRBJ2-2	CASSLLKNTGELFF	TGTGCCAGCAGCTTGTTGAAGAACACCGGGGAGCTGTTTTTT
TRBV5-1	many	NA	TRBJ1-2	CASSSDGDYGYTF	TGCGCCAGCAGCTCCGACGGGGACTATGGCTACACCTTC
TRBV12-5	NA	TRBD1	TRBJ2-1	CASGSPTGNPLNEQFF	TGTGCTAGTGGTTCACCGACAGGGAATCCTCTCAATGAGCAGTTCTTC
TRBV9	NA	NA	TRBJ1-4	CASSPTWTLGEKLFF	TGTGCCAGCAGTCCGACATGGACTTTGGGTGAAAAACTGTTTTTT
TRBV2	NA	NA	TRBJ2-5	CASSDRADQETQYF	TGTGCCAGCAGTGATCGGGCAGATCAAGAGACCCAGTACTTC
TRBV24-1	NA	NA	TRBJ1-5	CAIGGVGSNQPQHF	TGTGCCATCGGCGGGGTCGGTAGCAATCAGCCCCAGCATTTT
TRBV7-6	few	TRBD2	TRBJ2-1	CASSPRGSGREYNEQFF	TGTGCCAGCAGCCCGCGGGGTAGCGGGAGGGAATACAATGAGCAGTTCTTC
TRBV28	many	NA	TRBJ2-3	CASSVRGSTDTQYF	TGTGCCAGCTCGGTAAGGGGATCCACAGATACGCAGTATTTT
TRBV15	NA	TRBD2	TRBJ2-5	CATSRGRLAGGRSETQYF	TGTGCCACCAGCAGAGGTCGGCTAGCGGGGGGGCGATCGGAGACCCAGTACTTC
TRBV5-1	few	NA	TRBJ2-2	CASSLGSGSRTGELFF	TGCGCCAGCAGCTTGGGGTCCGGGAGTCGGACCGGGGAGCTGTTTTTT
TRBV10-3	many	NA	TRBJ2-3	CAISDKGTDTQYF	TGTGCCATCAGTGACAAAGGCACAGATACGCAGTATTTT
TRBV3-1	few	TRBD2	TRBJ2-1	CASGRLAANEQFF	TGTGCCAGCGGGAGACTAGCGGCCAATGAGCAGTTCTTC
TRBV2	few	NA	TRBJ2-1	CASRKLGPYNEQFF	TGTGCCAGCAGAAAGCTAGGGCCCTACAATGAGCAGTTCTTC
TRBV5-1	NA	TRBD2	TRBJ2-1	CASSSAGARDEQFF	TGCGCCAGCAGCTCGGCGGGAGCCAGGGATGAGCAGTTCTTC
TRBV29-1	NA	NA	TRBJ2-3	CSQLGGDTQYF	TGCAGCCAGCTTGGTGGAGATACGCAGTATTTT
TRBV20-1	NA	TRBD2	TRBJ2-5	CSAPPGGRETQYF	TGCAGTGCTCCCCCGGGGGGGAGGGAGACCCAGTACTTC
TRBV20-1	NA	NA	TRBJ2-6	CSASWGARGANVLTF	TGCAGTGCTAGCTGGGGGGCCCGGGGGGCCAACGTCCTGACTTTC
TRBV5-1	few	NA	TRBJ2-5	CASSLARDSETQYF	TGCGCCAGCAGCTTGGCGAGAGACTCAGAGACCCAGTACTTC
TRBV12-5	NA	NA	TRBJ2-5	CASTPPAQAGAQYF	TGTGCTAGTACCCCCCCTGCTCAGGCTGGGGCCCAGTACTTC
TRBV7-9	few	TRBD2	TRBJ2-1	CASNILGASGTNEQFF	TGTGCCAGCAACATACTCGGGGCTAGCGGGACCAATGAGCAGTTCTTC
TRBV12-3/TRBV12-4	few	NA	TRBJ1-1	CASSRLEGNTEAFF	TGTGCCAGCAGCCGTTTGGAAGGAAACACTGAAGCTTTCTTT
TRBV12-3/TRBV12-4	few	TRBD1	TRBJ1-1	CASSLVGQGDTEAFF	TGTGCCAGCAGTTTAGTGGGACAGGGAGATACTGAAGCTTTCTTT
TRBV5-1	few	TRBD2	TRBJ2-1	CASSLGLAGGLNEQFF	TGCGCCAGCAGCTTGGGACTAGCGGGAGGGCTTAATGAGCAGTTCTTC
TRBV12-3/TRBV12-4	many	TRBD2	TRBJ2-5	CASSLGSLAGYQETQYF	TGTGCCAGCAGTCTAGGTTCTTTAGCGGGGTACCAAGAGACCCAGTACTTC
TRBV5-1	NA	TRBD2	TRBJ2-3	CASSTRTSGNRGDTQYF	TGCGCCAGCAGCACAAGGACTAGCGGGAACCGCGGGGATACGCAGTATTTT
TRBV5-6	NA	NA	TRBJ1-1	CASSFQGEAFF	TGTGCCAGCAGCTTCCAGGGAGAAGCTTTCTTT
TRBV15	NA	NA	TRBJ2-2	CATSREQLATGELFF	TGTGCCACCAGCAGAGAACAGCTCGCCACCGGGGAGCTGTTTTTT
TRBV2	NA	NA	TRBJ2-3	CASSAFKDTQYF	TGTGCCAGCTCGGCTTTTAAAGATACGCAGTATTTT
TRBV5-1	few	NA	TRBJ2-1	CASSLVGTISYNEQFF	TGCGCCAGCAGCTTGGTGGGCACGATCTCCTACAATGAGCAGTTCTTC
TRBV29-1	NA	NA	TRBJ2-3	CSVGSHSTDTQYF	TGCAGCGTTGGTAGCCATAGCACAGATACGCAGTATTTT
TRBV7-2	NA	TRBD2	TRBJ2-1	CASSPGGLPIFGEQFF	TGTGCCAGCAGCCCGGGGGGACTTCCCATCTTTGGTGAGCAGTTCTTC
TRBV10-3	NA	NA	TRBJ2-3	CAIRAPTMAQYF	TGTGCCATCAGGGCTCCCACGATGGCGCAGTATTTT
TRBV12-3/TRBV12-4	many	TRBD1	TRBJ1-1	CASNPDRINTEAFF	TGTGCCAGCAACCCGGACAGGATAAACACTGAAGCTTTCTTT
TRBV12-3/TRBV12-4	NA	NA	TRBJ1-1	CASSLDHRHEGF	TGTGCCAGCAGTTTAGATCACAGACACGAAGGGTTT
TRBV28	NA	TRBD2	TRBJ2-3	CASRTAGGGTDTQYF	TGTGCCAGCAGAACAGCGGGAGGGGGCACAGATACGCAGTATTTT
TRBV12-3/TRBV12-4	many	NA	TRBJ1-1	CASSLGALGNTEAFF	TGTGCCAGCAGTTTAGGGGCCCTTGGGAACACTGAAGCTTTCTTT
TRBV7-3	NA	TRBD1	TRBJ2-2	CASSQRQGSPNTGELFF	TGTGCCAGCAGTCAGAGACAGGGGTCCCCGAACACCGGGGAGCTGTTTTTT
TRBV3-1	many	NA	TRBJ2-1	CASSQVVLAAREYNEQFF	TGTGCCAGCAGCCAAGTAGTACTAGCTGCCCGAGAATACAATGAGCAGTTCTTC
TRBV6-1	many	NA	TRBJ2-3	CASRGAVRSTDTQYF	TGTGCCAGCAGGGGGGCCGTCAGGAGCACAGATACGCAGTATTTT
TRBV5-1	NA	TRBD1	TRBJ2-7	CASSLGGQGRRIYEQYF	TGCGCCAGCAGCTTAGGAGGACAGGGAAGGCGGATCTACGAGCAGTACTTC
TRBV1	few	NA	TRBJ1-2	CTSSQDLNGYTF	TGCACCAGCAGCCAAGATCTCAATGGCTACACCTTC